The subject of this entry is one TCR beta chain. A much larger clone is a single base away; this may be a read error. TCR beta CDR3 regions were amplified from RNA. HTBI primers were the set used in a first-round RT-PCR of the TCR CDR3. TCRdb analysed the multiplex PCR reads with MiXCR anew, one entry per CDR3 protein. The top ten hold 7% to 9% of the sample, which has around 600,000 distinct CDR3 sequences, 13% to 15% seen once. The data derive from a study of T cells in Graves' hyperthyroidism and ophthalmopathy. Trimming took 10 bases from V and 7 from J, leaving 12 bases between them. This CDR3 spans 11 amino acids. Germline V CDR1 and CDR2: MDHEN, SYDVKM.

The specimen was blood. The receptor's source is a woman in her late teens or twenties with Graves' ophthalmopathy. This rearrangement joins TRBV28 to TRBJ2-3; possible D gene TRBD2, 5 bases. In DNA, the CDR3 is TGTGCCACCCGTACTAGGAATACGCAGTATTTT. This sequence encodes CATRTRNTQYF. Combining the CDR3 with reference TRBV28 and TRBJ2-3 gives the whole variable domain DVKVTQSSRYLVKRTGEKVFLECVQDMDHENMFWYRQDPGLGLRLIYFSYDVKMKEKGDIPEGYSVSREKKERFSLILESASTNQTSMYLCATRTRNTQYFGPGTRLTVL.